This T cell receptor beta chain stems from a study of OX40 agonist ivuxolimab in advanced cancers. Clones were read by immunoSEQ multiplex PCR, and TCRdb kept only the in-frame ones, dropping some. The sample includes about 25,000 clones, 80% to 90% of them seen just once. This TCR derives from an adult with an advanced solid tumor such as melanoma, head and neck, liver or kidney cancer. This material consisted of CD4+ or CD8+ T cells sorted from blood, taken in a trial of the OX40 agonist ivuxolimab.

The DNA for the CDR3 is TGTGCCAGCAGCTTAGTCGGGAGCTATGAGCAGTTCTTC. It specifies CASSLVGSYEQFF. The J gene is TRBJ2-1, the V gene TRBV7-6; weak D call: TRBD2 (6 bases). Trimming shortened V by 1 base and J by 8 bases, and 9 bases separated the two germline ends. This CDR3 spans 13 amino acids. Germline loops: CDR1 SGHVS, CDR2 FNYEAQ.